This TCR beta chain was identified in a study of T cell changes during pregnancy in multiple sclerosis. Only in-frame clones appear in the TCRdb table, and some are missing; sequencing was by immunoSEQ multiplex PCR. The sample holds 90,000 to 120,000 clones, approximately 93% seen once. The germline V gene encodes CDR1 SGHRS and CDR2 YFSETQ. V lost 4 bases and J 0 bases, leaving 12 bases between the germline ends. The CDR3 totals 15 residues. The chain carries TRBV5-1 and TRBJ2-3; D not certain. The specimen comprised peripheral blood, sampled after pregnancy. The sequence was collected from a female donor with multiple sclerosis, enrolled in a pregnancy study. CDR3 amino acids: CASSPGGPSTDTQYF. In DNA form, the CDR3 reads TGCGCCAGCAGCCCCGGCGGTCCGAGCACAGATACGCAGTATTTT.